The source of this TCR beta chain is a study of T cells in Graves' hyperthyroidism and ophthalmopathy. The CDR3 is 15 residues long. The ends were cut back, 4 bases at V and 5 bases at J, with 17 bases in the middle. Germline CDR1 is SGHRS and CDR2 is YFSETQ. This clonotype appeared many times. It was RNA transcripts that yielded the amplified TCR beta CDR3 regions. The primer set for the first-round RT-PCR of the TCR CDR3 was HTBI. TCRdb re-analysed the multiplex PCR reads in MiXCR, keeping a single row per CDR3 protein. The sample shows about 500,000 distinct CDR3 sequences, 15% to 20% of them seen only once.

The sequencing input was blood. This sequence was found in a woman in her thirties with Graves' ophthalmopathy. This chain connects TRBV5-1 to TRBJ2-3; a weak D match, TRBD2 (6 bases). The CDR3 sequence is CASSPSGPDGDTQYF. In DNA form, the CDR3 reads TGCGCCAGCAGCCCGAGCGGGCCCGACGGAGATACGCAGTATTTT.